What follows are 16 T cell receptor beta chains derived from one specimen sequenced in a study of CD8 T cells in Susac syndrome. Random hexamers were used to reverse transcribe the RNA input (about 0.45 to 1 ug). MiXCR was run by TCRdb on the immunoSEQ multiplex PCR reads, yielding one entry per CDR3 protein. This table has approximately 190,000 distinct CDR3 sequences, over 90% appearing once. The sequenced sample was CD4+ T cells from PBMCs. The receptor source for this set is a human donor with multiple sclerosis.

The J gene is TRBJ1-2, the V gene TRBV24-1; a weak D match, TRBD1 (6 bases). Germline lookup yields CDR1 KGHDR and CDR2 SFDVKD. Trimming took off 9 bases at V and 4 bases at J, with 11 bases between the two ends. The CDR3 covers 12 residues. This CDR3 is CATSDRSYGYTF. The CDR3 nucleotides are TGTGCCACCTCTGACAGGTCCTATGGCTACACCTTC.

CDR3 in amino acids: CASSFSSASYNSPLHF. The CDR3, as DNA: TGTGCCAGCAGTTTCTCAAGCGCCTCCTATAATTCACCCCTCCACTTT. This chain connects TRBV12-3 or TRBV12-4 to TRBJ1-6; D is undetermined. CDR3 length: 16 amino acids. The V end was cut by 3 bases, the J end by 0 bases, with 9 bases between.

The rearrangement uses TRBV19 and TRBJ1-1, with 8 nucleotides matching TRBD1. The CDR3 spans 15 residues. Germline loops: CDR1 LNHDA, CDR2 SQIVND (reference sequence). V lost 10 bases to trimming and J lost 6 bases; unmatched junction nucleotides: 16. CDR3 sequence reads: CATNQGASVFAEAFF. In DNA, the CDR3 is TGTGCCACAAATCAGGGGGCATCCGTGTTCGCTGAAGCTTTCTTT.

CDR3 coding DNA: TGTGCCAGCAGCCAATTTGTTCTGGCGGGAGATGATAACGAGCAGTACTTC. The encoded protein is CASSQFVLAGDDNEQYF. This chain joins TRBV3-1 and TRBJ2-7, with 7 bases that match TRBD2. The germline V gene has CDR1 LGHDT and CDR2 YNNKEL (reference sequence). V lost 2 bases, J lost 5 bases, and 15 bases stayed unmatched. CDR3 length equals 17 residues.

V and J are TRBV29-1 and TRBJ1-2, with 7 bases that match TRBD1. There are 12 residues in the CDR3. V dropped 5 bases and J dropped 6; count of bases not matched to a gene: 6. CDR1 is SQVTM and CDR2 is ANQGSEA in the germline V gene. CDR3 amino acids: CSVRTGTDGYTF. The CDR3 DNA reads TGCAGCGTTCGGACCGGGACAGATGGCTACACCTTC.

V and J are TRBV20-1 and TRBJ2-1, with a possible D match to TRBD1 (5 bases). The germline V and J ends were trimmed by 1 base and 2 bases, with 6 bases remaining between them. CDR3 size: 13 residues. From germline, CDR1 is DFQATT and CDR2 SNEGSKA (reference sequence). DNA of the CDR3: TGCAGTGCTAGAGGGACACCCTACAATGAGCAGTTCTTC. This sequence encodes CSARGTPYNEQFF.

This chain uses TRBV2 with TRBJ1-5; D unclear. The V and J ends lost 1 base and 0 bases respectively, with 4 bases between them. Germline CDR1 SNHLY, CDR2 FYNNEI. The CDR3 contains 14 residues. CDR3 DNA sequence: TGTGCCAGCAGTGAAGGTAATAGCAATCAGCCCCAGCATTTT. Translating it yields CASSEGNSNQPQHF.

The genes are TRBV24-1 and TRBJ2-2; weak D call: TRBD1 (6 bases). This CDR3 spans 12 amino acids. Germline assignment: CDR1 KGHDR and CDR2 SFDVKD. The ends were cut back, 12 bases at V and 5 bases at J, with 12 bases in the middle. CDR3 nucleotides: TGTGCCGCACAGGGTTGGACCGGGGAGCTGTTTTTT. It is translated as CAAQGWTGELFF.

The chain carries TRBV24-1 and TRBJ2-1; D may be TRBD1 or TRBD2 (5 bases each). CDR1 and CDR2 from the germline V gene are KGHDR and SFDVKD. Trimming left V 4 bases short and J 9 bases short, with 18 bases between. The CDR3 has 15 residues. The DNA of the CDR3 is TGTGCCACCAGTGACGCTTCGCGAGGGGATGTTGAGCAGTTCTTC. Translation: CATSDASRGDVEQFF.

This rearrangement joins TRBV20-1 to TRBJ2-1; D not resolved. The CDR3 is 12 amino acids. Trimming shortened V by 6 bases and J by 9 bases, and 15 bases separated the two germline ends. The V gene's germline CDR1 is DFQATT and CDR2 SNEGSKA (reference sequence). CDR3 coding DNA: TGCAGTGCCCTCCCGGAGACCGCTGAGCAGTTCTTC. The encoded protein is CSALPETAEQFF.

In DNA, the CDR3 is TGTGCCACCGCCCCAGGGGCGGGAGACTCTTCCTACAATGAGCAGTTCTTC. This sequence encodes CATAPGAGDSSYNEQFF. The chain is built from TRBV7-3 and TRBJ2-1; tentatively, D is TRBD2 (7 bases). Trimming left V 10 bases short and J 1 base short, with 23 bases between. This CDR3 spans 17 amino acids. CDR1 is SGHTA, CDR2 FQGTGA, per germline.

This clonotype is a singleton in its sample. J is TRBJ1-1 and V is TRBV7-8; D is unresolved. V was cut by 5 bases and J by 4 bases, with 20 bases left in between. This CDR3 has 16 residues. Germline CDR1 SGHVS, CDR2 FQNEAQ. DNA of the CDR3: TGTGCCAGCAGCCTCCTCGAGGGAAAAATATTCACTGAAGCTTTCTTT. It specifies CASSLLEGKIFTEAFF.

The rearrangement joins TRBV18 to TRBJ2-7; perhaps TRBD1 as D (6 bases). CDR1 is KGHSH and CDR2 is LQKENI in the germline V gene. Trimming cost V 2 bases and J 2 bases, with 13 bases left between them. The CDR3 has 15 residues. The CDR3 protein is CASSPTTGYPYEQYF. CDR3 DNA sequence: TGTGCCAGCTCACCAACCACAGGGTACCCCTACGAGCAGTACTTC.

This clonotype appeared a single time. The rearrangement uses TRBV29-1 and TRBJ1-2; TRBD1 agrees at 9 bases. The CDR3 sequence is 11 residues long. V was clipped by 7 bases and J by 8 bases; unmatched bases: 5. Germline CDR1 SQVTM, CDR2 ANQGSEA. The CDR3 sequence: CSERTGEGYTF. The DNA for the CDR3 is TGCAGCGAAAGGACAGGGGAAGGCTACACCTTC.

The chain joins TRBV20-1 to TRBJ2-7; the D is unclear. The germline gives CDR1 DFQATT, CDR2 SNEGSKA (reference sequence). Trimming removed 1 base at V and 2 bases at J, with 15 bases between. The CDR3 length is 15 residues. CDR3 coding DNA: TGCAGTGCTAGAGCCCCTGACTTTGGGGCCTACGAGCAGTACTTC. The encoded protein is CSARAPDFGAYEQYF.

This clonotype appeared a single time. V gene TRBV29-1 combines with J gene TRBJ1-5; no clear D. Trimming took 7 bases from V and 4 from J, leaving 17 bases between them. The CDR3 covers 14 residues. Germline-derived CDR1 and CDR2 are SQVTM and ANQGSEA. The CDR3 sequence is CSARLGQSNQPQHF. For the CDR3, the DNA is TGCAGCGCCAGACTCGGGCAGAGTAATCAGCCCCAGCATTTT.